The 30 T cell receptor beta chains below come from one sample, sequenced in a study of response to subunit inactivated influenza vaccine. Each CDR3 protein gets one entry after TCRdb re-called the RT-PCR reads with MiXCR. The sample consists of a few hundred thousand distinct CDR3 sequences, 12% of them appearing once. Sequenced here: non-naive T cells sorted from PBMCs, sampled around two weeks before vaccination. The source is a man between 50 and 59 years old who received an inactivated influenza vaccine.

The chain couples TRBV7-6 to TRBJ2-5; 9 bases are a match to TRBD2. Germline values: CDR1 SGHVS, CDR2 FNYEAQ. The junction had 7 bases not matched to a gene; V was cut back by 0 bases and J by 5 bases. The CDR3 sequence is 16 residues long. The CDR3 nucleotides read TGTGCCAGCAGCTTAGCGTCAGCGGGAGGAGGGGAGACCCAGTACTTC. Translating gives CASSLASAGGGETQYF.

CDR3 sequence (DNA): TGTGCCAGCAGCCAAGAGCCTAGCGGCTCCTACGAGCAGTACTTC. Translating it yields CASSQEPSGSYEQYF. The chain couples TRBV4-2 to TRBJ2-7, with TRBD2 identical over 7 bases. CDR1 and CDR2 from the germline V gene are LGHNA and YNFKEQ. The CDR3 length is 15 residues. Trimming took 0 bases from V and 0 from J; bases not matched to a gene: 2.

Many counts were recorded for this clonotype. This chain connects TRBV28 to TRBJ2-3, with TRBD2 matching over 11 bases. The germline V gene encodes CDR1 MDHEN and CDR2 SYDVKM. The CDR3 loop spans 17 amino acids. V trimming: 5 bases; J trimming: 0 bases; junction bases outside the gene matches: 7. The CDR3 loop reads CASSAPTSGRSTDTQYF. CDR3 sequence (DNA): TGTGCCAGCAGTGCCCCCACTAGCGGGAGAAGCACAGATACGCAGTATTTT. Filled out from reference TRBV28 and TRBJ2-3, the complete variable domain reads DVKVTQSSRYLVKRTGEKVFLECVQDMDHENMFWYRQDPGLGLRLIYFSYDVKMKEKGDIPEGYSVSREKKERFSLILESASTNQTSMYLCASSAPTSGRSTDTQYFGPGTRLTVL.

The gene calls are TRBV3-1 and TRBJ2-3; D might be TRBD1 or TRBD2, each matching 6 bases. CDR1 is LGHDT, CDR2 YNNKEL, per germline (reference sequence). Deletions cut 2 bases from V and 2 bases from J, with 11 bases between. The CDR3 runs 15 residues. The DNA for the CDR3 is TGTGCCAGCAGCCAAACAGGGACTTACACAGATACGCAGTATTTT. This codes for CASSQTGTYTDTQYF.

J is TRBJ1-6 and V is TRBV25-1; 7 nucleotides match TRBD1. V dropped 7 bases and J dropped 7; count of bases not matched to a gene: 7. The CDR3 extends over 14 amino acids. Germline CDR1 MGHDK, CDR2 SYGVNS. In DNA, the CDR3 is TGTGCCAGCACGACCGGGACAGACAATTCACCCCTCCACTTT. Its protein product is CASTTGTDNSPLHF.

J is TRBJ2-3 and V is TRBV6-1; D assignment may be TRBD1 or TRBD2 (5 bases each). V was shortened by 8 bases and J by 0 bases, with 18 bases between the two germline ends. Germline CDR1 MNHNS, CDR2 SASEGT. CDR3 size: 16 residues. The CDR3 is CASSLFGTPSTDTQYF. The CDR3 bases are TGTGCCAGCTCCCTTTTCGGGACCCCTAGCACAGATACGCAGTATTTT.

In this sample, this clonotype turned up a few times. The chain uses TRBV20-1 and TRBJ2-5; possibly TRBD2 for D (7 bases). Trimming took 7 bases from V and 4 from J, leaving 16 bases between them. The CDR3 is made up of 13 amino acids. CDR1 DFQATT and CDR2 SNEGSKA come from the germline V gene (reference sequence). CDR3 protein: CSGRGEGLETQYF. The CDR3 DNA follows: TGCAGTGGAAGGGGGGAGGGCCTAGAGACCCAGTACTTC.

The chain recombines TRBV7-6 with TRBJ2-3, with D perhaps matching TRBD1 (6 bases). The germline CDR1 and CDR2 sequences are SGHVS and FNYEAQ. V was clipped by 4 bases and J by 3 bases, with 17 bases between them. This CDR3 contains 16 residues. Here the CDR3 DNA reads TGTGCCAGCAGCTCCCGCAAGGGGGTTGGGACAGATACGCAGTATTTT. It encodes CASSSRKGVGTDTQYF.

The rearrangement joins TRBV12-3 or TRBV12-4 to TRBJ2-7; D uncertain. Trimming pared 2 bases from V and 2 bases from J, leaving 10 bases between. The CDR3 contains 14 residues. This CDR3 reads CASSLKVDAYEQYF. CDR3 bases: TGTGCCAGCAGTTTAAAAGTGGACGCCTACGAGCAGTACTTC.

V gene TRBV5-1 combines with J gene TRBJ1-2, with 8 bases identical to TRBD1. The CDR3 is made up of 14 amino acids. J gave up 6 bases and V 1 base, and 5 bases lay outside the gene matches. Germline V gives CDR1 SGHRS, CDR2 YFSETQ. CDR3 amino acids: CASSLQGAADGYTF. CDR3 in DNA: TGCGCCAGCAGCTTGCAGGGGGCTGCAGATGGCTACACCTTC.

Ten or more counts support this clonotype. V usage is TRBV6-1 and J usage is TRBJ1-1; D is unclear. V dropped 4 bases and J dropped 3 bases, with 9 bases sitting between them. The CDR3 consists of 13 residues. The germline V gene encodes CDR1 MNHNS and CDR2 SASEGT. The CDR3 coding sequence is TGTGCCAGCAGTGCCGACGGGGACACTGAAGCTTTCTTT. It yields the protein CASSADGDTEAFF.

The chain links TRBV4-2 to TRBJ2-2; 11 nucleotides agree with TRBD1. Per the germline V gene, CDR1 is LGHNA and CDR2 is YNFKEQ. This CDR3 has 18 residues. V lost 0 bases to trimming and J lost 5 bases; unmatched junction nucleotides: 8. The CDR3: CASSQDLWGQGGTGELFF. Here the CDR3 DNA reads TGTGCCAGCAGCCAAGATCTTTGGGGACAGGGGGGTACCGGGGAGCTGTTTTTT.

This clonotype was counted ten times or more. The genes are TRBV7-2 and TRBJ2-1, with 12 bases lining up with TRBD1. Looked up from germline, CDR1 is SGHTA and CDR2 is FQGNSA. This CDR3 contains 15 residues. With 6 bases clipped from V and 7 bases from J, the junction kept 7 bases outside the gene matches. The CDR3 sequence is CASSPGQGAQNEQFF. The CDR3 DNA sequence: TGTGCCAGCAGTCCGGGACAGGGGGCGCAGAATGAGCAGTTCTTC.

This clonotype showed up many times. In nucleotides, the CDR3 is TGTGCCAGCAGCCAAGGGTCGGGGACCCATGGCTACACCTTC. The encoded protein is CASSQGSGTHGYTF. This chain uses TRBV3-1 with TRBJ1-2; D is possibly TRBD1 (5 bases). Germline values: CDR1 LGHDT, CDR2 YNNKEL (reference sequence). This CDR3 spans 14 amino acids. Deletions cut 1 base from V and 6 bases from J, with 12 bases between.

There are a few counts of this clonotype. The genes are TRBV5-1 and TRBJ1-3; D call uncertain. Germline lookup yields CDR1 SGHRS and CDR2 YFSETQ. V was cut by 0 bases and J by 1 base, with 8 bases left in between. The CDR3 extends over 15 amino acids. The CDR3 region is CASSLGQPSGNTIYF. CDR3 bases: TGCGCCAGCAGCTTGGGCCAACCATCTGGAAACACCATATATTTT. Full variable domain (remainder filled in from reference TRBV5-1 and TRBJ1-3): KAGVTQTPRYLIKTRGQQVTLSCSPISGHRSVSWYQQTPGQGLQFLFEYFSETQRNKGNFPGRFSGRQFSNSRSEMNVSTLELGDSALYLCASSLGQPSGNTIYFGEGSWLTVV.

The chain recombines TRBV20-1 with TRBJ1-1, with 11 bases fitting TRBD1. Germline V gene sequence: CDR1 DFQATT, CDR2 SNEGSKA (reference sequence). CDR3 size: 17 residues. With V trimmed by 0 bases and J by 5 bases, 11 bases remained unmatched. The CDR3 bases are TGCAGTGCTAGAGATCGGTTCGCCGGGACAGGGGGTACTGAAGCTTTCTTT. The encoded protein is CSARDRFAGTGGTEAFF.

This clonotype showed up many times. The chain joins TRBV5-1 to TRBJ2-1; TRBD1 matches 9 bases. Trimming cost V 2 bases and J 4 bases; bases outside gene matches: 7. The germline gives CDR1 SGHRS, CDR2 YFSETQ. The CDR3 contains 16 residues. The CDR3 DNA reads TGCGCCAGCAGCTTTCTCGGGACAGGGAGATACAATGAGCAGTTCTTC. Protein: CASSFLGTGRYNEQFF.

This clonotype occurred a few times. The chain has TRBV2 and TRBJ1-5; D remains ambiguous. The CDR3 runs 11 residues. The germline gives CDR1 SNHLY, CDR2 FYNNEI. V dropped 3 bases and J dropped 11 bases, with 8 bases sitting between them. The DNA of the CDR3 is TGTGCCAGCAGTGAGTCCAGGACCCAGCATTTT. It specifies CASSESRTQHF.

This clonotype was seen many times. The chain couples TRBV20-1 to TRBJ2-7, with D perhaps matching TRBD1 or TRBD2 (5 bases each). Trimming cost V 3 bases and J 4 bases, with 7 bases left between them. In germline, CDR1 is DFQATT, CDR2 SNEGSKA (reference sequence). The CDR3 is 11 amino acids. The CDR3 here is CSARWGYEQYF. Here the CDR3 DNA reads TGCAGTGCTAGGTGGGGGTACGAGCAGTACTTC.

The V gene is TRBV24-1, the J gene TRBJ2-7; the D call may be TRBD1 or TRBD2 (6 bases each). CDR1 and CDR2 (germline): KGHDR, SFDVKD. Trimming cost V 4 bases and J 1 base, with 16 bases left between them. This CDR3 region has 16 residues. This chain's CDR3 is CATSDNSGGASYEQYF. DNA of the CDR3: TGTGCCACCAGTGACAACTCCGGGGGCGCATCCTACGAGCAGTACTTC.

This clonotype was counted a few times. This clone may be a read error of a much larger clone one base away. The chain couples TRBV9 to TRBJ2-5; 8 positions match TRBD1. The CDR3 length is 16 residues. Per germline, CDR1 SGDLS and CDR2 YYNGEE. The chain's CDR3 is CASSVSPGQAQETQCF. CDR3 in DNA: TGTGCCAGCAGCGTAAGCCCGGGACAGGCCCAAGAGACCCAGTGCTTC.

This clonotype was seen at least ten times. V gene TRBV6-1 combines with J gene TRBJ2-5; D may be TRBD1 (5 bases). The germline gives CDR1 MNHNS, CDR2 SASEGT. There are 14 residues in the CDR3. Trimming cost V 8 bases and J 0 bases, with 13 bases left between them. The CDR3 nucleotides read TGTGCCAGCGCAGGACACCTGTACCAAGAGACCCAGTACTTC. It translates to CASAGHLYQETQYF.

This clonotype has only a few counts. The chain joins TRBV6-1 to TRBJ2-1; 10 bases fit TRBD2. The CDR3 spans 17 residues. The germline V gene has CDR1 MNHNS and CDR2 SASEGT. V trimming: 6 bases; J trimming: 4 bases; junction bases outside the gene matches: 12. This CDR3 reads CASSRNGASGGYNEQFF. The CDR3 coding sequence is TGTGCCAGCAGCCGGAACGGAGCTAGCGGGGGTTACAATGAGCAGTTCTTC.

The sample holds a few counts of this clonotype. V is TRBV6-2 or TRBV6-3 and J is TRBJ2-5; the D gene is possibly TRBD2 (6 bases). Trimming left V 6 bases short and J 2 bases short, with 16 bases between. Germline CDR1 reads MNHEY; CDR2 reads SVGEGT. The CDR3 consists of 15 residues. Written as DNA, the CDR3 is TGTGCCAGCAGCTGGGGCGGGACCCGACAAGAGACCCAGTACTTC. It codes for CASSWGGTRQETQYF.

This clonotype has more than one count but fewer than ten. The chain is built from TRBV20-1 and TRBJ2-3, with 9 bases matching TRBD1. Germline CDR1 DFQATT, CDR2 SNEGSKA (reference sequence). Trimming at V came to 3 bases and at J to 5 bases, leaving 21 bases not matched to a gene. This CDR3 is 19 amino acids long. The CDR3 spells CSARTAGQGPLNLGDTQYF. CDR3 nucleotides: TGCAGTGCTAGGACAGCGGGACAGGGACCCCTAAATCTTGGAGATACGCAGTATTTT.

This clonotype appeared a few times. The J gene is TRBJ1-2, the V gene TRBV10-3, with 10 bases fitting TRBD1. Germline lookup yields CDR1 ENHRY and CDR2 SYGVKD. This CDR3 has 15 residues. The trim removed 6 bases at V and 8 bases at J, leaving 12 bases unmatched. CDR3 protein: CAISNMGQGNTGYTF. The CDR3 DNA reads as TGTGCCATCAGCAATATGGGACAGGGGAATACAGGCTACACCTTC.

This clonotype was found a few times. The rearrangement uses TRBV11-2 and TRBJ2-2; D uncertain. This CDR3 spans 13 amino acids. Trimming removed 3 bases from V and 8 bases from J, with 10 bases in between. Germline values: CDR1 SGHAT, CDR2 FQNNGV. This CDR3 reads CASSFGEWGELFF. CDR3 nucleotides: TGTGCCAGCAGCTTTGGGGAATGGGGGGAGCTGTTTTTT. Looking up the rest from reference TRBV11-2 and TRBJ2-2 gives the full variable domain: EAGVAQSPRYKIIEKRQSVAFWCNPISGHATLYWYQQILGQGPKLLIQFQNNGVVDDSQLPKDRFSAERLKGVDSTLKIQPAKLEDSAVYLCASSFGEWGELFFGEGSRLTVL.

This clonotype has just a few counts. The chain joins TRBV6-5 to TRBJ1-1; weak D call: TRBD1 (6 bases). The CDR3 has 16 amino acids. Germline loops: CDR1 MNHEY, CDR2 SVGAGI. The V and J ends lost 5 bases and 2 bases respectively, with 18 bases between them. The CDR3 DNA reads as TGTGCCAGCAGTCACGGTGGGGCAGGGGTAAACACTGAAGCTTTCTTT. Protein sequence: CASSHGGAGVNTEAFF.

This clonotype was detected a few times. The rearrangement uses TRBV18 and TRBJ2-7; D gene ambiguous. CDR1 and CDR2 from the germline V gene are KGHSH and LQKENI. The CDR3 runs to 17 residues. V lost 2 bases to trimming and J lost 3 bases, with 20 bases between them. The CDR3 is CASSPATERVFLYEQYF. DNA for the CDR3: TGTGCCAGCTCACCAGCAACGGAAAGGGTTTTTCTCTACGAGCAGTACTTC.

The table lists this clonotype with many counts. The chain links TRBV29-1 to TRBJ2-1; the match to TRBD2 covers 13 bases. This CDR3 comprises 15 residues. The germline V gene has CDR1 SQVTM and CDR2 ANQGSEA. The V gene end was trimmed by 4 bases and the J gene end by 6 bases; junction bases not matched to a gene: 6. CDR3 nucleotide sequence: TGCAGCGTTGTGGGGGGACTAGCGGGGAGCAATGAGCAGTTCTTC. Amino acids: CSVVGGLAGSNEQFF.